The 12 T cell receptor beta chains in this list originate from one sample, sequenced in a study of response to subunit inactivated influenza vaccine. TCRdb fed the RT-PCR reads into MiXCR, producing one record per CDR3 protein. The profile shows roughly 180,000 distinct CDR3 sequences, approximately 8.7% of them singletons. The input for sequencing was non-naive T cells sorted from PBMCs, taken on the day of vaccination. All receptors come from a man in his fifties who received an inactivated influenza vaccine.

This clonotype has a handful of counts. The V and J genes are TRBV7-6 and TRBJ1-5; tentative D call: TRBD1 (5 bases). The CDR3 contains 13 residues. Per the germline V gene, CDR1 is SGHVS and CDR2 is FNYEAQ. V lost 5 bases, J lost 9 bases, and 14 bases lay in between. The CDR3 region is CASSPEGWMPQHF. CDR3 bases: TGTGCCAGCAGCCCGGAGGGGTGGATGCCCCAGCATTTT.

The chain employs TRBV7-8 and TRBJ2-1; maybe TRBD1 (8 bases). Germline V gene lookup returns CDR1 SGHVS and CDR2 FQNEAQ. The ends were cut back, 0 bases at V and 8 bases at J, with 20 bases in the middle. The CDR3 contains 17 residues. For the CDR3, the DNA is TGTGCCAGCAGCTTAGCCGGGGGGACAGGAGGTTTGGATGAGCAGTTCTTC. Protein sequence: CASSLAGGTGGLDEQFF.

The CDR3 is CASSPGPLRGHYEQYF. DNA for the CDR3: TGTGCCAGCAGCCCCGGGCCGCTAAGGGGCCACTACGAGCAGTACTTC. The V call is TRBV7-6, the J call TRBJ2-7; perhaps TRBD1 as D (5 bases). Per germline, CDR1 SGHVS and CDR2 FNYEAQ. The CDR3 has 16 amino acids. V was trimmed by 5 bases and J by 3 bases, leaving 20 bases between them.

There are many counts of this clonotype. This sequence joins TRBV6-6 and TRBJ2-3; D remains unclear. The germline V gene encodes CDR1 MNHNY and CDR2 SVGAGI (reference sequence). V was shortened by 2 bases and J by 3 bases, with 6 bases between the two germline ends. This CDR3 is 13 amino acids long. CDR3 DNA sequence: TGTGCCAGCAGTTACCCGGAAACAGATACGCAGTATTTT. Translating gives CASSYPETDTQYF.

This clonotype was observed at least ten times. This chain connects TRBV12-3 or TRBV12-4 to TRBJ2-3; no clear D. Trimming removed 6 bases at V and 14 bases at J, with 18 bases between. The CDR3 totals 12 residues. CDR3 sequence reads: CASSSPPTLAYF. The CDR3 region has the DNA TGTGCCAGCAGCTCCCCTCCCACTCTTGCGTATTTT.

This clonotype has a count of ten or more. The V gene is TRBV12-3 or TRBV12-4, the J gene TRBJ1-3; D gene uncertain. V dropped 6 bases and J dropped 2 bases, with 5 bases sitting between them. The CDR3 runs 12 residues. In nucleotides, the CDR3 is TGTGCCAGCAGGTCAGCTGGAAACACCATATATTTT. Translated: CASRSAGNTIYF.

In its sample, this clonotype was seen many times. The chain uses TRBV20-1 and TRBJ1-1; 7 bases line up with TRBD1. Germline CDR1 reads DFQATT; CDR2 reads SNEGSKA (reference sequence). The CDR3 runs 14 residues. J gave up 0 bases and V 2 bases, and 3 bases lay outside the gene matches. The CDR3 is CSARPGTVNTEAFF. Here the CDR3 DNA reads TGCAGTGCTAGACCCGGGACAGTGAACACTGAAGCTTTCTTT.

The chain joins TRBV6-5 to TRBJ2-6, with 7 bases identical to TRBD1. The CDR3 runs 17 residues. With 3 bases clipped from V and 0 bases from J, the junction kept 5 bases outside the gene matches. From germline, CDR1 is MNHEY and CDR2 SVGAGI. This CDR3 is CASSYSPGGSGANVLTF. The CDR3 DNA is TGTGCCAGCAGTTATTCCCCAGGGGGCTCTGGGGCCAACGTCCTGACTTTC.

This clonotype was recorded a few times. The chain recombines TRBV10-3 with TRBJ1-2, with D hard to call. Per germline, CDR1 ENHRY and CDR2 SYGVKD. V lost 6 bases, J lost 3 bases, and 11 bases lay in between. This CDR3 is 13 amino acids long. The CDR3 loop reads CAISQTADYGYTF. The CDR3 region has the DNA TGTGCCATCAGCCAAACAGCTGACTATGGCTACACCTTC.

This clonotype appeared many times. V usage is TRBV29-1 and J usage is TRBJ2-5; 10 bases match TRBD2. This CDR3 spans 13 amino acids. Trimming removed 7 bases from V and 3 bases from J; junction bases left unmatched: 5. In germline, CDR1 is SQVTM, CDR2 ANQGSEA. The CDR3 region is CSGAGGPKETQYF. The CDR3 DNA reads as TGCAGCGGAGCGGGAGGGCCGAAAGAGACCCAGTACTTC.

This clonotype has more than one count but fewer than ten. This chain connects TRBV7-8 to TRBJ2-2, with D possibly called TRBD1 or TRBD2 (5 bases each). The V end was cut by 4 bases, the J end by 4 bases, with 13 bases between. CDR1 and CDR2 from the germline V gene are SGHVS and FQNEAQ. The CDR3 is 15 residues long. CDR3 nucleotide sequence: TGTGCCAGCAGCTCGACCGGGACGGCCACCGGGGAGCTGTTTTTT. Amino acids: CASSSTGTATGELFF. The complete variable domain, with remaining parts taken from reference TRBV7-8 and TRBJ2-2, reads GAGVSQSPRYKVAKRGQDVALRCDPISGHVSLFWYQQALGQGPEFLTYFQNEAQLDKSGLPSDRFFAERPEGSVSTLKIQRTQQEDSAVYLCASSSTGTATGELFFGEGSRLTVL.

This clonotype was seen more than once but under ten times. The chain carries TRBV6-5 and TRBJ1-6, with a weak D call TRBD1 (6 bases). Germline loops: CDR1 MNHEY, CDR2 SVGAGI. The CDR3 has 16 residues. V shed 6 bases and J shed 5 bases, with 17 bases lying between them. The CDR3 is CASRLQGGGNNSPLHF. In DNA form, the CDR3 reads TGTGCCAGCAGATTACAGGGCGGAGGGAATAATTCACCCCTCCACTTT.